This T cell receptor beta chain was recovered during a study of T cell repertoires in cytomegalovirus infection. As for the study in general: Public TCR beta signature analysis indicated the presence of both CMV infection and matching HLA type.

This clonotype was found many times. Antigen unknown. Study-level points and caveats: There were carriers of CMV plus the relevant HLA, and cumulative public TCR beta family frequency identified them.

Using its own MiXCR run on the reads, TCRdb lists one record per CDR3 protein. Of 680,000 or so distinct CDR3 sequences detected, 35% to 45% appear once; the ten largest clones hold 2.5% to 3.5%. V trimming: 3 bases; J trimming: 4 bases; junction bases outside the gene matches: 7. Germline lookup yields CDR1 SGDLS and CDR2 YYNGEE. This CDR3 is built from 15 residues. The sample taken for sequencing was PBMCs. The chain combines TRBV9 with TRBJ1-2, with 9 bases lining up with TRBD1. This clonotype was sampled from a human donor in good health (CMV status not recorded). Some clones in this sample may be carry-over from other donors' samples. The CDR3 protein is CASSAGDRVSYGYTF. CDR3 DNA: TGTGCCAGCAGCGCTGGGGACAGGGTGAGCTATGGCTACACCTTC.